One sample yielded the 27 T cell receptor beta chains listed below, sequenced in a study of shared clonotypes between healthy human individuals. Naivety among CD8 cells was defined by CD45RO negativity and positive CCR7 selection, thereby excluding terminally differentiated effector memory CD45RA+ cells. Assay used: immunoSEQ multiplex PCR; TCRdb lists only in-frame clones, some missing. The sample records about 550,000 clones, just under 97% being singletons. The material sequenced was naive CD8+ T cells sorted from blood. These receptors all come from a woman aged 30 to 39 in good health.

The chain has TRBV19 and TRBJ1-5, with D possibly matching TRBD1 (5 bases). The germline gives CDR1 LNHDA, CDR2 SQIVND (reference sequence). The germline V and J ends were trimmed by 1 base and 2 bases, with 21 bases remaining between them. The CDR3 is 19 residues long. CDR3 nucleotides: TGTGCCAGTAGTATAGTATACGGTTTGAGGGGACGGGGCAATCAGCCCCAGCATTTT. It codes for CASSIVYGLRGRGNQPQHF.

V usage is TRBV7-9 and J usage is TRBJ2-5; perhaps TRBD2 as D (7 bases). The CDR3 contains 16 residues. Trimming took off 4 bases at V and 3 bases at J, with 18 bases between the two ends. Germline V gives CDR1 SEHNR, CDR2 FQNEAQ (reference sequence). Here the CDR3 DNA reads TGTGCCAGCAGCTCACAGGGTTCTGCGGGAGAAGAGACCCAGTACTTC. Protein: CASSSQGSAGEETQYF.

This sequence joins TRBV5-1 and TRBJ2-7; TRBD2 matches at 15 bases. Trimming removed 4 bases from V and 3 bases from J; junction bases left unmatched: 8. The CDR3 is 17 residues long. The V gene's germline CDR1 is SGHRS and CDR2 YFSETQ. The CDR3 DNA reads TGCGCCAGCAGCACCTGGACTAGCGGGAGGGCCAACTACGAGCAGTACTTC. As protein: CASSTWTSGRANYEQYF.

For the CDR3, the DNA is TGTGCCAGTAGTATTTCGGGGTCAGGGGATGGCTACACCTTC. Translation gives CASSISGSGDGYTF. This chain uses TRBV19 with TRBJ1-2, with D perhaps matching TRBD1 (6 bases). Trimming stripped 3 bases from V and 6 bases from J, with 14 bases between. The CDR3 length is 14 residues. Germline CDR1 and CDR2: LNHDA and SQIVND (reference sequence).

This clone showed up just a few times. This chain links TRBV5-1 with TRBJ1-1; TRBD1 matches at 7 bases. This CDR3 has 13 amino acids. J lost 6 bases, V lost 4 bases, and 6 bases had no gene match. Germline V gene sequence: CDR1 SGHRS, CDR2 YFSETQ. CDR3 sequence: CASSTTGFAEAFF. CDR3 DNA sequence: TGCGCCAGCAGCACGACAGGGTTCGCTGAAGCTTTCTTT. The full variable domain, with the rest looked up from reference TRBV5-1 and TRBJ1-1, is KAGVTQTPRYLIKTRGQQVTLSCSPISGHRSVSWYQQTPGQGLQFLFEYFSETQRNKGNFPGRFSGRQFSNSRSEMNVSTLELGDSALYLCASSTTGFAEAFFGQGTRLTVV.

The chain combines TRBV4-2 with TRBJ2-3; 7 nucleotides align to TRBD2. Germline lookup yields CDR1 LGHNA and CDR2 YNFKEQ. Trimming at V came to 4 bases and at J to 5 bases, leaving 12 bases not matched to a gene. The CDR3 runs to 16 residues. Here the CDR3 reads CASSLSAAGVVDTQYF. In nucleotides, the CDR3 is TGTGCCAGCAGCCTTTCCGCTGCGGGAGTAGTAGATACGCAGTATTTT.

This chain links TRBV27 with TRBJ2-3, with a possible D match to TRBD1 (6 bases). V was trimmed by 6 bases and J by 4 bases, leaving 8 bases between them. The CDR3 has 12 residues. In germline, CDR1 is MNHEY, CDR2 SMNVEV (reference sequence). CDR3 loop: CASRDSADTQYF. In DNA form, the CDR3 reads TGTGCCAGCAGGGACAGTGCAGATACGCAGTATTTT.

The V gene is TRBV5-6, the J gene TRBJ2-2; TRBD1 matches 10 bases. V shed 3 bases and J 2 bases; nucleotides not matched to a gene: 7. CDR1 is SGHDT and CDR2 is YYEEEE in the germline V gene. This CDR3 is built from 17 residues. The CDR3 sequence is CASSSWGDRGNTGELFF. CDR3 DNA: TGTGCCAGCAGCTCGTGGGGGGACAGGGGAAACACCGGGGAGCTGTTTTTT.

The J gene is TRBJ2-7, the V gene TRBV11-2; D may match TRBD1 or TRBD2 (6 bases each). CDR1 SGHAT and CDR2 FQNNGV come from the germline V gene. The length of the CDR3 is 14 residues. V gave up 1 base and J gave up 4 bases, with 11 bases separating them. The CDR3 DNA reads TGTGCCAGCAGCTTAGCCGGGGGCGCATACGAGCAGTACTTC. Its translation: CASSLAGGAYEQYF.

A word on this clone: This specimen includes other DNA sequences encoding the same CDR3. The chain has TRBV19 and TRBJ2-7, with D unresolved. Trimming removed 1 base at V and 1 base at J, with 8 bases between. The CDR3 is made up of 14 amino acids. Germline loops: CDR1 LNHDA, CDR2 SQIVND (reference sequence). For the CDR3, the DNA is TGTGCCAGTAGTATAGTGGGCGGATCCTACGAGCAGTACTTC. The encoded protein is CASSIVGGSYEQYF.

The chain combines TRBV7-7 with TRBJ2-2; the match to TRBD1 covers 9 bases. This CDR3 contains 15 residues. Losses at the gene ends were 1 base for V and 7 bases for J; bases not matched to a gene: 4. The germline V gene has CDR1 SSHAT and CDR2 FNYEAQ (reference sequence). This CDR3 is CASSLEQGAVGELFF. CDR3 in DNA: TGTGCCAGCAGCTTAGAACAGGGGGCGGTCGGGGAGCTGTTTTTT.

The table lists this clone with a count of one. Other nucleotide sequences in the sample specify the same CDR3. J is TRBJ2-7 and V is TRBV9, with TRBD2 matching over 14 bases. The CDR3 loop spans 15 amino acids. V shed 4 bases, J shed 4 bases, and the junction held 4 bases outside the gene matches. Germline lookup yields CDR1 SGDLS and CDR2 YYNGEE. CDR3 in DNA: TGTGCCAGCAGCCCTGGGACTAGCGGGAGTTACGAGCAGTACTTC. This translates into CASSPGTSGSYEQYF.

The chain employs TRBV28 and TRBJ1-2; 10 bases align to TRBD1. Germline CDR1 MDHEN, CDR2 SYDVKM. Germline trimming cut 5 bases from V and 6 bases from J; bases unmatched to any gene: 3. The CDR3 has 13 residues. This CDR3 reads CASSAGTGDGYTF. The CDR3 DNA follows: TGTGCCAGCAGTGCCGGGACAGGGGATGGCTACACCTTC.

This clone came up a few times. The chain uses TRBV14 and TRBJ1-1, with no clear D. Trimming left V 0 bases short and J 5 bases short, with 7 bases between. Germline CDR1 SGHDN, CDR2 FVKESK. The CDR3 is 13 amino acids. The chain's CDR3 is CASSQDPWTEAFF. The CDR3 nucleotides are TGTGCCAGCAGCCAAGATCCTTGGACTGAAGCTTTCTTT. Complete variable domain (other parts from reference TRBV14 and TRBJ1-1): EAGVTQFPSHSVIEKGQTVTLRCDPISGHDNLYWYRRVMGKEIKFLLHFVKESKQDESGMPNNRFLAERTGGTYSTLKVQPAELEDSGVYFCASSQDPWTEAFFGQGTRLTVV.

J is TRBJ2-3 and V is TRBV5-4; tentative D call: TRBD2 (6 bases). The length of the CDR3 is 15 residues. Trimming removed 0 bases at V and 2 bases at J, with 10 bases between. Germline values: CDR1 SGHNT, CDR2 YYREEE (reference sequence). The CDR3: CASSLAPDYTDTQYF. CDR3 coding DNA: TGTGCCAGCAGCTTGGCCCCGGACTACACAGATACGCAGTATTTT.

V and J are TRBV4-1 and TRBJ2-7; D is possibly TRBD1 or TRBD2 (6 bases each). Trimming shortened V by 4 bases and J by 7 bases, and 23 bases separated the two germline ends. Germline-derived CDR1 and CDR2 are MGHRA and YSYEKL. CDR3 length equals 16 residues. CDR3 DNA: TGCGCCAGCAGCCCCTTGTCTAGGGGGGTCCAGCGAGAGCAGTACTTC. Translation: CASSPLSRGVQREQYF.

The chain couples TRBV5-6 to TRBJ2-5, with D possibly matching TRBD1 (6 bases). V lost 0 bases and J lost 4, with 16 bases in between. The CDR3 runs to 16 residues. Germline CDR1 and CDR2: SGHDT and YYEEEE. In DNA form, the CDR3 reads TGTGCCAGCAGCTTGGGGCCCCAGGGGCAGATAGAGACCCAGTACTTC. Protein product: CASSLGPQGQIETQYF. The full variable domain, its missing parts supplied by reference TRBV5-6 and TRBJ2-5, is DAGVTQSPTHLIKTRGQQVTLRCSPKSGHDTVSWYQQALGQGPQFIFQYYEEEERQRGNFPDRFSGHQFPNYSSELNVNALLLGDSALYLCASSLGPQGQIETQYFGPGTRLLVL.

The chain uses TRBV29-1 and TRBJ1-1; no reliable D call. The CDR3 has 11 amino acids. Trimming took 7 bases from V and 2 from J, leaving 8 bases between them. The V gene's germline CDR1 is SQVTM and CDR2 ANQGSEA. The CDR3 coding sequence is TGCAGCGCGACGTACAACACTGAAGCTTTCTTT. Its translation: CSATYNTEAFF.

The rearrangement links TRBV10-3 to TRBJ1-2; D unclear. The V end lost 0 bases, the J end lost 7 bases, and 15 bases lay between the germline ends. The CDR3 length is 15 residues. Looked up from germline, CDR1 is ENHRY and CDR2 is SYGVKD. In DNA, the CDR3 is TGTGCCATCAGTGAGTCCTTGGCGAGTGGAAGTGGCTACACCTTC. This translates into CAISESLASGSGYTF.

The rearrangement uses TRBV5-6 and TRBJ2-3; 10 nucleotides align to TRBD2. The length of the CDR3 is 19 residues. V dropped 1 base and J dropped 0; count of bases not matched to a gene: 11. Germline V CDR1 and CDR2: SGHDT, YYEEEE. As DNA, the CDR3 is TGTGCCAGCAGCTTGCTAGCGGGAGCAATAGCGCCCAGCACAGATACGCAGTATTTT. As protein: CASSLLAGAIAPSTDTQYF.

The V call is TRBV5-8, the J call TRBJ1-2; D gene unclear. The CDR3 is 12 residues long. Trimming removed 4 bases from V and 11 bases from J, with 15 bases in between. Germline CDR1 SGHTS, CDR2 YDEGEE. CDR3 DNA sequence: TGTGCCAGCAGCCCAGCCCGAGTTCGGTACACCTTC. Translation gives CASSPARVRYTF. The whole variable domain, filled in from reference TRBV5-8 and TRBJ1-2, reads EAGVTQSPTHLIKTRGQQATLRCSPISGHTSVYWYQQALGLGLQFLLWYDEGEERNRGNFPPRFSGRQFPNYSSELNVNALELEDSALYLCASSPARVRYTFGSGTRLTVV.

The chain links TRBV20-1 to TRBJ2-5, with D uncertain. The DNA end is more similar to TRBJ2-7, so the J call may be wrong. CDR3 length: 11 residues. Germline values: CDR1 DFQATT, CDR2 SNEGSKA (reference sequence). This CDR3 reads CSARGYYEQYF. The CDR3 DNA reads as TGCAGTGCTAGAGGGTACTACGAGCAGTACTTC.

This clone was counted a few times. This sequence joins TRBV4-1 and TRBJ1-5; D remains unclear. Trimming pared 0 bases from V and 4 bases from J, leaving 7 bases between. The CDR3 totals 14 residues. CDR1 is MGHRA and CDR2 is YSYEKL in the germline V gene. The CDR3 sequence is CASSQESDNQPQHF. CDR3 in DNA: TGCGCCAGCAGCCAAGAGTCAGATAATCAGCCCCAGCATTTT.

The rearrangement joins TRBV19 to TRBJ2-7; tentative D call: TRBD2 (5 bases). V was pared by 8 bases and J by 2 bases, with 13 bases between. CDR1 is LNHDA, CDR2 SQIVND, per germline (reference sequence). This CDR3 is built from 13 residues. For the CDR3, the DNA is TGTGCCAGTTCAGCGGACTTAACCTACGAGCAGTACTTC. Translating gives CASSADLTYEQYF.

This chain uses TRBV28 with TRBJ2-1; D perhaps matches TRBD1 (6 bases). Per germline, CDR1 MDHEN and CDR2 SYDVKM. The CDR3 covers 12 residues. The V gene lost 5 bases and the J gene lost 9 bases, with 11 bases spanning the gap. CDR3: CASSLTGLEQFF. The CDR3 nucleotides read TGTGCCAGCAGTCTCACAGGGCTTGAGCAGTTCTTC.

The genes are TRBV9 and TRBJ2-7; 9 nucleotides line up with TRBD2. This CDR3 contains 15 residues. V shed 0 bases, J shed 3 bases, and the junction held 4 bases outside the gene matches. In germline, CDR1 is SGDLS, CDR2 YYNGEE. This CDR3 reads CASSVGTSDFYEQYF. As DNA, the CDR3 is TGTGCCAGCAGCGTAGGGACTAGCGATTTCTACGAGCAGTACTTC.

The chain has TRBV28 and TRBJ2-7; TRBD1 matches at 7 bases. Germline-derived CDR1 and CDR2 are MDHEN and SYDVKM. The CDR3 is 14 residues long. The V and J ends lost 3 bases and 12 bases, in that order; junction bases with no gene match: 14. The CDR3 nucleotides read TGTGCCAGCAGTTTCATGGTCAGGGGGTCACCCACGTACTTC. This gives the protein CASSFMVRGSPTYF.